Presented here are 7 T cell receptor beta chains from one specimen sequenced in a study of T cells after yellow fever vaccination. Each CDR3 protein is one row after TCRdb ran MiXCR on the 5' RACE reads. The sample yields some 260,000 distinct CDR3 sequences, around 5.3% seen once. This material consisted of CD4+ T cells sorted from PBMCs, taken on the day of the yellow fever booster vaccination. The receptors come from a man between 18 and 29 years old who received the YFV17D yellow fever vaccine.

This clonotype was counted a few times. The genes are TRBV20-1 and TRBJ2-5, with a tentative D call TRBD2 (6 bases). The CDR3 spans 14 residues. V dropped 5 bases and J dropped 4 bases, with 17 bases sitting between them. Per germline, CDR1 DFQATT and CDR2 SNEGSKA (reference sequence). The CDR3 sequence is CSAAPGGRGETQYF. CDR3 sequence (DNA): TGCAGTGCTGCCCCCGGGGGTAGGGGAGAGACCCAGTACTTC.

This clonotype showed up just a few times. V and J are TRBV29-1 and TRBJ1-1, with 8 bases identical to TRBD1. CDR3 length equals 13 residues. Germline CDR1 SQVTM, CDR2 ANQGSEA. The V gene end was trimmed by 5 bases and the J gene end by 5 bases; junction bases not matched to a gene: 7. Here the CDR3 reads CSVRGQGPTEAFF. CDR3 DNA sequence: TGCAGCGTTCGAGGACAGGGCCCAACTGAAGCTTTCTTT.

This clonotype was found a few times. V is TRBV27 and J is TRBJ2-6; 11 bases fit TRBD1. CDR1 and CDR2 from the germline V gene are MNHEY and SMNVEV (reference sequence). V was clipped by 4 bases and J by 0 bases; unmatched bases: 2. The CDR3 has 17 amino acids. CDR3 loop: CASSSGQGASGANVLTF. In DNA, the CDR3 is TGTGCCAGCAGTTCCGGACAGGGGGCCTCTGGGGCCAACGTCCTGACTTTC.

The chain is built from TRBV12-3 or TRBV12-4 and TRBJ2-3, with D possibly called TRBD1 or TRBD2 (5 bases each). This CDR3 is built from 13 residues. Between the trimmed V and J ends, which lost 6 bases and 6 bases, there was a span of 13 bases. CDR3 loop: CASRRGSEDTQYF. The CDR3, as DNA: TGTGCCAGCAGACGGGGCTCAGAGGATACGCAGTATTTT.

This clonotype has a count of ten or more. The rearrangement links TRBV10-3 to TRBJ2-7; no definite D call. The CDR3 has 15 amino acids. The germline CDR1 and CDR2 sequences are ENHRY and SYGVKD. V dropped 10 bases and J dropped 0 bases, with 19 bases sitting between them. The CDR3 nucleotides read TGTGCCAGCTCGCTCGGACCCAGGAGCTCCTACGAGCAGTACGTC. It is translated as CASSLGPRSSYEQYV.

The chain carries TRBV5-6 and TRBJ2-7, with a possible D match to TRBD1 (7 bases). The V end was cut by 2 bases, the J end by 3 bases, with 12 bases between. CDR1 and CDR2 from the germline V gene are SGHDT and YYEEEE. The CDR3 length is 14 residues. Written as DNA, the CDR3 is TGTGCCAGCAGCTTCGCAGGGGGACTCTACGAGCAGTACTTC. It codes for CASSFAGGLYEQYF.

This rearrangement joins TRBV4-1 to TRBJ2-1, with 9 bases that match TRBD2. Trimming removed 4 bases from V and 3 bases from J; junction bases left unmatched: 4. Germline CDR1 MGHRA, CDR2 YSYEKL. The CDR3 covers 15 residues. The CDR3 DNA follows: TGCGCCAGCAGCCGGACTAGCGCCGTCTACAATGAGCAGTTCTTC. Its translation is CASSRTSAVYNEQFF.